The 32 T cell receptor beta chains below were found in one sample sequenced in a study of T cell clones after liver transplantation. The protocol was immunoSEQ multiplex PCR, while the TCRdb copy is restricted to in-frame clones and leaves out a portion. In the table there are tens of thousands of clones, 60% to 75% of which are singletons. Sequences were derived from CD4+ T cells from blood, sampled at the 22-month timepoint. These receptors were taken from a human patient who received a liver transplant. The T cells may come from the graft donor.

V usage is TRBV25-1 and J usage is TRBJ2-2; 7 bases are a match to TRBD2. CDR1 MGHDK and CDR2 SYGVNS come from the germline V gene. J was trimmed by 6 bases and V by 4 bases; bases with no gene match: 8. CDR3 size: 15 residues. CDR3 DNA sequence: TGTGCCAGCAGTGGGGGTTTTGCGGGGGCCGGGGAGCTGTTTTTT. Translation gives CASSGGFAGAGELFF.

The chain combines TRBV11-1 with TRBJ2-7, with 8 positions matching TRBD2. Trimming removed 3 bases from V and 0 bases from J; junction bases left unmatched: 4. Germline assignment: CDR1 SGHAT and CDR2 FQDESV (reference sequence). There are 15 residues in the CDR3. The CDR3 reads CASSLGGGLSYEQYF. The CDR3 coding sequence is TGTGCCAGCAGCTTGGGCGGGGGGCTCTCCTACGAGCAGTACTTC. Combining the CDR3 with reference TRBV11-1 and TRBJ2-7 gives the whole variable domain EAEVAQSPRYKITEKSQAVAFWCDPISGHATLYWYRQILGQGPELLVQFQDESVVDDSQLPKDRFSAERLKGVDSTLKIQPAELGDSAMYLCASSLGGGLSYEQYFGPGTRLTVT.

The chain joins TRBV7-2 to TRBJ2-2; D is ambiguous. Germline CDR1 SGHTA, CDR2 FQGNSA. Trimming took off 5 bases at V and 0 bases at J, with 4 bases between the two ends. CDR3 size: 13 residues. CDR3 DNA sequence: TGTGCCAGCAGCCGAACGAACACCGGGGAGCTGTTTTTT. It specifies CASSRTNTGELFF. Based on the CDR3 plus reference TRBV7-2 and TRBJ2-2, the full variable domain is GAGVSQSPSNKVTEKGKDVELRCDPISGHTALYWYRQSLGQGLEFLIYFQGNSAPDKSGLPSDRFSAERTGGSVSTLTIQRTQQEDSAVYLCASSRTNTGELFFGEGSRLTVL.

V is TRBV28 and J is TRBJ1-1; TRBD1 is a possible D gene (6 bases). This CDR3 is built from 11 residues. Trimming took off 10 bases at V and 3 bases at J, with 9 bases between the two ends. Per the germline V gene, CDR1 is MDHEN and CDR2 is SYDVKM. CDR3 region: CAIQGYTEAFF. CDR3 DNA sequence: TGTGCCATCCAGGGGTACACTGAAGCTTTCTTT.

CDR3 residues: CASSLYGSNYEQYF. CDR3 nucleotides: TGTGCCAGCAGCTTGTACGGGTCGAACTACGAGCAGTACTTC. The chain joins TRBV5-8 to TRBJ2-7, with D uncertain. Germline-derived CDR1 and CDR2 are SGHTS and YDEGEE. Trimming took 1 base from V and 3 from J, leaving 11 bases between them. This CDR3 has 14 amino acids.

The chain carries TRBV14 and TRBJ2-3, with no clear D. With 0 bases removed from V and 6 bases from J, the gap between germline ends came to 13 bases. This CDR3 comprises 15 residues. CDR1 is SGHDN and CDR2 is FVKESK in the germline V gene. The CDR3 nucleotides read TGTGCCAGCAGCCAAGATAGGTGGGGTGGCGATACGCAGTATTTT. The encoded protein is CASSQDRWGGDTQYF. Variable domain in full (rest from reference TRBV14 and TRBJ2-3): EAGVTQFPSHSVIEKGQTVTLRCDPISGHDNLYWYRRVMGKEIKFLLHFVKESKQDESGMPNNRFLAERTGGTYSTLKVQPAELEDSGVYFCASSQDRWGGDTQYFGPGTRLTVL.

The V call is TRBV2, the J call TRBJ2-2; unclear D gene. Germline V CDR1 and CDR2: SNHLY, FYNNEI. Trimming pared 7 bases from V and 7 bases from J, leaving 13 bases between. CDR3 length: 13 amino acids. CDR3 sequence (DNA): TGTGCCAGCATCCTGGATTCGGGCGGGGAGCTGTTTTTT. Its translation: CASILDSGGELFF.

This clone was observed a few times. The V and J genes are TRBV6-5 and TRBJ1-5, with D possibly matching TRBD1 (6 bases). Per the germline V gene, CDR1 is MNHEY and CDR2 is SVGAGI. Trimming pared 6 bases from V and 5 bases from J, leaving 14 bases between. The CDR3 runs 14 residues. For the CDR3, the DNA is TGTGCCAGCAGCCGAAACAGGGAGCATCAGCCCCAGCATTTT. Its protein is CASSRNREHQPQHF.

The chain employs TRBV13 and TRBJ2-2, with 14 bases that match TRBD2. The V gene end was trimmed by 4 bases and the J gene end by 5 bases; junction bases not matched to a gene: 6. Germline V gene data show CDR1 as PRHDT and CDR2 as FYEKMQ (reference sequence). The CDR3 loop spans 17 amino acids. The CDR3 protein is CASSSTSGGVRTGELFF. The CDR3 DNA sequence: TGTGCCAGCAGCTCGACTAGCGGGGGGGTACGAACCGGGGAGCTGTTTTTT.

The genes are TRBV5-6 and TRBJ1-1; 7 positions agree with TRBD1. Germline-derived CDR1 and CDR2 are SGHDT and YYEEEE. V lost 3 bases and J lost 0; bases outside the gene matches: 8. CDR3 size: 16 residues. CDR3 sequence reads: CASSSDRAWVNTEAFF. CDR3 DNA: TGTGCCAGCAGCTCTGACAGGGCTTGGGTGAACACTGAAGCTTTCTTT.

This clone occurred once. The chain uses TRBV5-5 and TRBJ2-7; 8 positions match TRBD2. The CDR3 length is 12 residues. Germline CDR1 and CDR2: SGHKS and YYEKEE (reference sequence). The junction had 2 bases not matched to a gene; V was cut back by 5 bases and J by 4 bases. The CDR3 sequence is CASSRGGYEQYF. DNA of the CDR3: TGTGCCAGCAGTCGGGGGGGATACGAGCAGTACTTC.

The chain couples TRBV4-1 to TRBJ2-4; TRBD2 might be the D (6 bases). The CDR3 is made up of 15 amino acids. The V and J ends lost 4 bases and 0 bases respectively, with 10 bases between them. Looked up from germline, CDR1 is MGHRA and CDR2 is YSYEKL. The CDR3 loop is CASSPAGGAKNIQYF. CDR3 coding DNA: TGCGCCAGCAGCCCAGCCGGGGGAGCCAAAAACATTCAGTACTTC.

This rearrangement joins TRBV5-1 to TRBJ2-3; 11 nucleotides align to TRBD2. The CDR3 is made up of 16 amino acids. CDR1 and CDR2 (germline): SGHRS, YFSETQ. Trimming at V came to 0 bases and at J to 2 bases, leaving 2 bases not matched to a gene. CDR3 residues: CASSLDSGGVTDTQYF. The CDR3 nucleotides are TGCGCCAGCAGCTTGGATAGCGGGGGGGTCACAGATACGCAGTATTTT.

This chain uses TRBV6-1 with TRBJ1-2; tentative D call: TRBD1 (5 bases). The V gene lost 2 bases and the J gene lost 6 bases, with 16 bases spanning the gap. The CDR3 sequence is 15 residues long. The germline V gene encodes CDR1 MNHNS and CDR2 SASEGT. CDR3 sequence reads: CASSEQSQGVDGYTF. CDR3 bases: TGTGCCAGCAGTGAACAGTCCCAGGGAGTGGATGGCTACACCTTC.

The rearrangement joins TRBV5-8 to TRBJ1-1; perhaps TRBD1 as D (6 bases). This CDR3 region has 15 residues. Germline CDR1 is SGHTS and CDR2 is YDEGEE. V lost 6 bases, J lost 3 bases, and 18 bases lay in between. Here the CDR3 DNA reads TGTGCCAGCACCCCCCAGGGGCAGACGGACACTGAAGCTTTCTTT. Residues: CASTPQGQTDTEAFF.

This clone was picked up one time. This chain connects TRBV28 to TRBJ1-3; TRBD1 might be the D (6 bases). This CDR3 is 14 amino acids long. CDR1 is MDHEN, CDR2 SYDVKM, per germline. Trimming shortened V by 6 bases and J by 0 bases, and 9 bases separated the two germline ends. The CDR3 bases are TGTGCCAGCAGAACGGACAGCTCTGGAAACACCATATATTTT. It encodes CASRTDSSGNTIYF.

The chain recombines TRBV2 with TRBJ2-3; D is undetermined. Between the trimmed V and J ends, which lost 1 base and 2 bases, there was a span of 7 bases. The CDR3 spans 14 residues. The germline CDR1 and CDR2 sequences are SNHLY and FYNNEI. The CDR3 protein is CASSEVVLTDTQYF. DNA for the CDR3: TGTGCCAGCAGTGAAGTGGTCCTCACAGATACGCAGTATTTT.

This clone came up a few times. J is TRBJ1-5 and V is TRBV2; TRBD1 matches 7 bases. The CDR3 is made up of 15 amino acids. Germline CDR1 reads SNHLY; CDR2 reads FYNNEI. Germline trimming cut 6 bases from V and 0 bases from J; bases unmatched to any gene: 5. The DNA for the CDR3 is TGTGCCAGCAGGGAGGGGGCCTCTAGCAATCAGCCCCAGCATTTT. The encoded protein is CASREGASSNQPQHF.

The V and J genes are TRBV14 and TRBJ1-2; D remains unclear. The CDR3 sequence is 17 residues long. Germline CDR1 is SGHDN and CDR2 is FVKESK. The germline V and J ends were trimmed by 6 bases and 8 bases, with 28 bases remaining between them. This chain's CDR3 is CASSRQEVSTGPPGYTF. The CDR3 region has the DNA TGTGCCAGCAGTCGGCAGGAGGTTTCGACTGGACCACCCGGCTACACCTTC. The whole variable domain, filled in from reference TRBV14 and TRBJ1-2, reads EAGVTQFPSHSVIEKGQTVTLRCDPISGHDNLYWYRRVMGKEIKFLLHFVKESKQDESGMPNNRFLAERTGGTYSTLKVQPAELEDSGVYFCASSRQEVSTGPPGYTFGSGTRLTVV.

Ten or more counts support this clone. The chain has TRBV19 and TRBJ2-7; TRBD2 aligns across 11 bases. Germline loops: CDR1 LNHDA, CDR2 SQIVND (reference sequence). The CDR3 runs to 15 residues. V trimming: 4 bases; J trimming: 7 bases; junction bases outside the gene matches: 9. CDR3 region: CASSTRSSGGLEQYF. The CDR3 DNA reads TGTGCCAGTAGTACCCGGTCTAGCGGGGGGCTTGAGCAGTACTTC.

The chain carries TRBV27 and TRBJ1-6; D might be TRBD1 (5 bases). The CDR3 is made up of 14 amino acids. Germline CDR1 is MNHEY and CDR2 is SMNVEV (reference sequence). V was cut by 6 bases and J by 9 bases, with 15 bases left in between. CDR3 bases: TGTGCCAGCAGGGGGACGGAGGCCCTTTCACCCCTCCACTTT. This gives the protein CASRGTEALSPLHF.

The rearrangement links TRBV6-6 to TRBJ2-7; 9 bases are a match to TRBD1. This CDR3 has 16 amino acids. V lost 2 bases, J lost 4 bases, and 9 bases stayed unmatched. From germline, CDR1 is MNHNY and CDR2 SVGAGI (reference sequence). The CDR3 coding sequence is TGTGCCAGCAGTTACCCTTCGACAGGGGGGGGGTACGAGCAGTACTTC. It codes for CASSYPSTGGGYEQYF.

The chain has TRBV5-1 and TRBJ2-3; a possible D gene is TRBD2 (6 bases). The germline gives CDR1 SGHRS, CDR2 YFSETQ. V dropped 0 bases and J dropped 0 bases, with 14 bases sitting between them. The CDR3 contains 17 residues. CDR3 DNA: TGCGCCAGCAGCTTGGGGAGAAGAGGGAGGAGCACAGATACGCAGTATTTT. As protein: CASSLGRRGRSTDTQYF.

The chain is built from TRBV7-2 and TRBJ2-2, with 8 bases that match TRBD1. Trimming cost V 5 bases and J 1 base; bases outside gene matches: 3. Germline values: CDR1 SGHTA, CDR2 FQGNSA. This CDR3 is built from 15 residues. The CDR3 DNA is TGTGCCAGCAGCCGAGGGACAGGGAACACCGGGGAGCTGTTTTTT. Residues: CASSRGTGNTGELFF.

V gene TRBV29-1 combines with J gene TRBJ1-1; 10 positions match TRBD1. V trimming: 4 bases; J trimming: 10 bases; junction bases outside the gene matches: 9. Germline CDR1 SQVTM, CDR2 ANQGSEA. CDR3 length equals 13 residues. CDR3 nucleotides: TGCAGCGTTGCCCACCGGGACAGGGGACCAGCTTTCTTT. Amino acid sequence: CSVAHRDRGPAFF.

The V call is TRBV28, the J call TRBJ1-1; 8 bases map to TRBD1. Unmatched junction bases numbered 6, after V lost 2 bases and J lost 4 bases. The CDR3 has 15 amino acids. The germline V gene has CDR1 MDHEN and CDR2 SYDVKM. CDR3 loop: CASSLQGALATEAFF. CDR3 coding DNA: TGTGCCAGCAGTTTACAGGGGGCTTTAGCCACTGAAGCTTTCTTT.

The chain couples TRBV11-2 to TRBJ2-5; D remains ambiguous. The germline gives CDR1 SGHAT, CDR2 FQNNGV. The CDR3 is 12 residues long. Trimming cost V 8 bases and J 1 base, with 8 bases left between them. The CDR3 DNA is TGTGCCAGCGCCCTAACCCAAGAGACCCAGTACTTC. As protein: CASALTQETQYF. Drawing the rest from reference TRBV11-2 and TRBJ2-5, the complete variable domain is EAGVAQSPRYKIIEKRQSVAFWCNPISGHATLYWYQQILGQGPKLLIQFQNNGVVDDSQLPKDRFSAERLKGVDSTLKIQPAKLEDSAVYLCASALTQETQYFGPGTRLLVL.

The chain is built from TRBV30 and TRBJ2-3; D is possibly TRBD2 (5 bases). The CDR3 extends over 16 amino acids. Germline CDR1 is GTSNPN and CDR2 is SVGIG (reference sequence). Trimming cost V 3 bases and J 1 base, with 17 bases left between them. The CDR3 loop is CAWSVREGGRTDTQYF. The CDR3 DNA follows: TGTGCCTGGAGCGTCCGCGAGGGCGGACGCACAGATACGCAGTATTTT.

This chain uses TRBV6-1 with TRBJ1-2, with 9 bases fitting TRBD1. This CDR3 region has 15 residues. Germline loops: CDR1 MNHNS, CDR2 SASEGT. J was trimmed by 6 bases and V by 3 bases; bases with no gene match: 8. The CDR3 DNA follows: TGTGCCAGCAGTGACGCTGGGACAGGGTGGAATGGCTACACCTTC. Protein: CASSDAGTGWNGYTF.

This clone has a single count. One end of the junction varies from germline; a read error may be responsible. The rearrangement joins TRBV18 to TRBJ1-2; TRBD1 matches at 7 bases. Germline V gene data show CDR1 as KGHSH and CDR2 as LQKENI. The CDR3 contains 13 residues. The CDR3 nucleotides read TGTGCCAGCTTACCAGGGACAGACTATGGCTACACCTTC. Translated, it gives CASLPGTDYGYTF.

V usage is TRBV5-1 and J usage is TRBJ1-1; 7 bases line up with TRBD1. This CDR3 contains 14 residues. CDR1 is SGHRS and CDR2 is YFSETQ in the germline V gene. V lost 4 bases to trimming and J lost 0 bases; unmatched junction nucleotides: 3. This chain's CDR3 is CASSTGQLNTEAFF. CDR3 coding DNA: TGCGCCAGCAGCACGGGACAGTTGAACACTGAAGCTTTCTTT.

The rearrangement links TRBV6-6 to TRBJ2-7; 8 bases align to TRBD1. The CDR3 has 15 amino acids. Germline V CDR1 and CDR2: MNHNY, SVGAGI (reference sequence). V was clipped by 2 bases and J by 2 bases; unmatched bases: 5. In nucleotides, the CDR3 is TGTGCCAGCAGTTACCGGACAGGGCCCACCTACGAGCAGTACTTC. Protein product: CASSYRTGPTYEQYF.